The rows below give T cell receptor beta chains drawn from one sample of a study of T-cell memory formation after mild COVID-19. MiXCR, run by TCRdb on the 5' RACE reads, gives a single entry per CDR3 protein. The sample shows about 140,000 distinct CDR3 sequences, about 6% of them seen only once. Sequencing used PBMCs or a T cell subset sorted from them (not recorded which). The receptors shown here come from an adult woman who had mild COVID-19 (a few samples of this study predate the infection). Cell type and time point are not known. Both conserved end residues are part of each CDR3. Fields, in order: D gene, clone size, V gene, J gene, CDR3 protein, CDR3 DNA. The D gene is left open where the match is weak. Some rows have no size entry. The others give once, few or many, or a class for an expanded clone.

d_call: .
clone_size: .
v_call: TRBV5-1
j_call: TRBJ2-5
cdr3_aa: CASSLAGQPQETQYF
cdr3_nt: TGCGCCAGCAGCTTGGCTGGACAGCCCCAAGAGACCCAGTACTTC

d_call: TRBD1
clone_size: many
v_call: TRBV20-1
j_call: TRBJ1-1
cdr3_aa: CSATRTGVTEAFF
cdr3_nt: TGCAGTGCTACTCGTACAGGGGTAACTGAAGCTTTCTTT

d_call: TRBD1
clone_size: .
v_call: TRBV3-1
j_call: TRBJ1-6
cdr3_aa: CASRAQGEISPLHF
cdr3_nt: TGTGCCAGCAGGGCACAGGGGGAAATTTCACCCCTCCACTTT

d_call: .
clone_size: many
v_call: TRBV2
j_call: TRBJ1-1
cdr3_aa: CASSGVGYEAFF
cdr3_nt: TGTGCCAGCAGTGGAGTCGGTTATGAAGCTTTCTTT

d_call: TRBD1
clone_size: many
v_call: TRBV4-3
j_call: TRBJ2-1
cdr3_aa: CASSQDNRQGARDEQFF
cdr3_nt: TGCGCCAGCAGCCAAGATAATCGACAGGGGGCGAGGGATGAGCAGTTCTTC

d_call: .
clone_size: few
v_call: TRBV6-5
j_call: TRBJ1-6
cdr3_aa: CASSFTRLTNSPLHF
cdr3_nt: TGTGCCAGCAGTTTCACCAGATTAACAAATTCACCCCTCCACTTT

d_call: .
clone_size: many
v_call: TRBV29-1
j_call: TRBJ2-3
cdr3_aa: CSVDEFTDTQYF
cdr3_nt: TGCAGCGTTGATGAGTTCACAGATACGCAGTATTTT

d_call: .
clone_size: few
v_call: TRBV5-1
j_call: TRBJ2-2
cdr3_aa: CASSLAGGLQSNTGELFF
cdr3_nt: TGCGCCAGCAGCTTGGCCGGGGGACTTCAATCGAACACCGGGGAGCTGTTTTTT

d_call: TRBD1
clone_size: .
v_call: TRBV19
j_call: TRBJ1-1
cdr3_aa: CASRNRGVNTEAFF
cdr3_nt: TGTGCCAGCCGAAACAGGGGGGTGAACACTGAAGCTTTCTTT

d_call: .
clone_size: .
v_call: TRBV5-4
j_call: TRBJ1-5
cdr3_aa: CASSLSGAQPQHF
cdr3_nt: TGTGCCAGCAGCTTGTCAGGGGCACAGCCCCAGCATTTT

d_call: .
clone_size: .
v_call: TRBV23-1
j_call: TRBJ2-7
cdr3_aa: CASSQREGAENEQYF
cdr3_nt: TGCGCCAGCAGTCAGAGGGAGGGGGCTGAGAACGAGCAGTACTTC

d_call: .
clone_size: many
v_call: TRBV4-3
j_call: TRBJ2-2
cdr3_aa: CASSQDLTLYGELFF
cdr3_nt: TGCGCCAGCAGCCAAGATCTAACCCTATACGGGGAGCTGTTTTTT

d_call: .
clone_size: .
v_call: TRBV27
j_call: TRBJ2-3
cdr3_aa: CASRLSFGTDTQYF
cdr3_nt: TGTGCCAGCAGGCTTAGCTTCGGTACAGATACGCAGTATTTT

d_call: TRBD1
clone_size: few
v_call: TRBV7-2
j_call: TRBJ1-6
cdr3_aa: CASSTGGGQYNSPLHF
cdr3_nt: TGTGCCAGCAGCACAGGGGGGGGACAGTATAATTCACCCCTCCACTTT

d_call: .
clone_size: many
v_call: TRBV5-1
j_call: TRBJ1-2
cdr3_aa: CASSPVVGINYGYTF
cdr3_nt: TGCGCCAGCAGTCCCGTGGTGGGGATTAACTATGGCTACACCTTC

d_call: TRBD2
clone_size: few
v_call: TRBV5-1
j_call: TRBJ2-3
cdr3_aa: CASSSGGAEDTQYF
cdr3_nt: TGCGCCAGCAGCTCGGGGGGGGCCGAAGATACGCAGTATTTT

d_call: TRBD2
clone_size: many
v_call: TRBV5-6
j_call: TRBJ2-3
cdr3_aa: CASSVSGGRDTQYF
cdr3_nt: TGTGCCAGCAGCGTGAGCGGGGGCCGGGATACGCAGTATTTT

d_call: .
clone_size: .
v_call: TRBV6-2/TRBV6-3
j_call: TRBJ1-5
cdr3_aa: CASSYNLGHQPQHF
cdr3_nt: TGTGCCAGCAGTTATAACCTGGGGCATCAGCCCCAGCATTTT

d_call: TRBD2
clone_size: few
v_call: TRBV24-1
j_call: TRBJ2-1
cdr3_aa: CATSDPSGRAYNEQFF
cdr3_nt: TGTGCCACCAGTGATCCAAGCGGGAGGGCCTACAATGAGCAGTTCTTC

d_call: .
clone_size: .
v_call: TRBV7-9
j_call: TRBJ2-1
cdr3_aa: CASSPLFDGSSYNEQFF
cdr3_nt: TGTGCCAGCAGCCCCCTTTTCGATGGGAGCTCCTACAATGAGCAGTTCTTC

d_call: .
clone_size: .
v_call: TRBV5-1
j_call: TRBJ2-2
cdr3_aa: CASSLDTPNTGELFF
cdr3_nt: TGCGCCAGCAGCTTGGACACCCCTAACACCGGGGAGCTGTTTTTT

d_call: .
clone_size: many
v_call: TRBV6-2/TRBV6-3
j_call: TRBJ2-7
cdr3_aa: CASSYSKKARGFHEQYF
cdr3_nt: TGTGCCAGCAGTTACTCGAAAAAAGCGAGAGGGTTCCACGAGCAGTACTTC

d_call: .
clone_size: .
v_call: TRBV12-3/TRBV12-4
j_call: TRBJ1-4
cdr3_aa: CASSPGETATNEKLFF
cdr3_nt: TGTGCCAGCAGTCCTGGTGAGACAGCAACTAATGAAAAACTGTTTTTT

d_call: .
clone_size: .
v_call: TRBV10-3
j_call: TRBJ1-2
cdr3_aa: CAISESNYGYTF
cdr3_nt: TGTGCCATCAGTGAATCTAACTATGGCTACACCTTC

d_call: .
clone_size: few
v_call: TRBV29-1
j_call: TRBJ2-3
cdr3_aa: CSVVNRNTQYF
cdr3_nt: TGCAGCGTTGTAAATCGGAATACGCAGTATTTT

d_call: .
clone_size: many
v_call: TRBV5-1
j_call: TRBJ2-1
cdr3_aa: CASSLGGGQYNEQFF
cdr3_nt: TGCGCCAGCAGCTTGGGAGGCGGGCAATACAATGAGCAGTTCTTC

d_call: .
clone_size: few
v_call: TRBV12-3/TRBV12-4
j_call: TRBJ1-1
cdr3_aa: CASSLGPGGAFF
cdr3_nt: TGTGCCAGCAGCCTGGGACCTGGCGGTGCTTTCTTT

d_call: TRBD2
clone_size: .
v_call: TRBV30
j_call: TRBJ2-5
cdr3_aa: CAWSANLAGVRETQYF
cdr3_nt: TGTGCCTGGAGTGCCAACCTAGCGGGAGTACGAGAGACCCAGTACTTC

d_call: .
clone_size: many
v_call: TRBV20-1
j_call: TRBJ1-5
cdr3_aa: CSASSDDNQPQHF
cdr3_nt: TGCAGTGCTAGTTCGGATGACAATCAGCCCCAGCATTTT

d_call: .
clone_size: few
v_call: TRBV7-2
j_call: TRBJ2-7
cdr3_aa: CASSSVVEQYF
cdr3_nt: TGTGCCAGCAGCTCCGTGGTAGAGCAGTACTTC

d_call: .
clone_size: many
v_call: TRBV4-1
j_call: TRBJ2-7
cdr3_aa: CASSNQGKNEQYF
cdr3_nt: TGCGCCAGCAGCAATCAGGGGAAAAACGAGCAGTACTTC

d_call: .
clone_size: many
v_call: TRBV4-2
j_call: TRBJ2-6
cdr3_aa: CASSTRISGANVLTF
cdr3_nt: TGTGCCAGCAGCACCAGGATATCTGGGGCCAACGTCCTGACTTTC

d_call: .
clone_size: .
v_call: TRBV3-1
j_call: TRBJ2-1
cdr3_aa: CASSHGGVRGEQFF
cdr3_nt: TGTGCCAGCAGCCACGGCGGGGTACGCGGTGAGCAGTTCTTC

d_call: TRBD2
clone_size: .
v_call: TRBV7-2
j_call: TRBJ2-6
cdr3_aa: CASSPRGRPLFSGANVLTF
cdr3_nt: TGTGCCAGCAGCCCTCGCGGGAGGCCCCTCTTCTCTGGGGCCAACGTCCTGACTTTC

d_call: .
clone_size: few
v_call: TRBV14
j_call: TRBJ1-6
cdr3_aa: CASSHGQYSPLHF
cdr3_nt: TGTGCCAGCAGCCATGGACAGTATTCACCCCTCCACTTT

d_call: TRBD2
clone_size: few
v_call: TRBV7-3
j_call: TRBJ2-3
cdr3_aa: CASSQTSGGSSHTDTQYF
cdr3_nt: TGTGCCAGCAGCCAAACTAGCGGGGGATCCTCCCACACAGATACGCAGTATTTT

d_call: TRBD1
clone_size: .
v_call: TRBV5-1
j_call: TRBJ1-1
cdr3_aa: CASREGTVVANTEAFF
cdr3_nt: TGCGCCAGCAGGGAGGGGACAGTGGTTGCGAACACTGAAGCTTTCTTT